The 22 T cell receptor beta chains presented below share a single source sample, sequenced in a study of control samples from healthy donors and cancer patients. TCRdb's copy holds only in-frame clones and misses some; the assay was immunoSEQ multiplex PCR. The table shows 130,000 or so clones, with about 90% occurring only once. Sequencing was carried out using blood. The receptors shown here come from a man aged 18 to 35 in good health.

This chain links TRBV12-3 or TRBV12-4 with TRBJ1-2; no definite D call. The CDR3 extends over 13 amino acids. Trimming pared 1 base from V and 2 bases from J, leaving 5 bases between. The CDR3 DNA reads TGTGCCAGCAGTTTAGGGAGGAACTATGGCTACACCTTC. Protein: CASSLGRNYGYTF.

This chain links TRBV7-9 with TRBJ2-1, with D unresolved. V was trimmed by 1 base and J by 6 bases, leaving 10 bases between them. This CDR3 has 14 residues. Germline lookup yields CDR1 SEHNR and CDR2 FQNEAQ (reference sequence). The CDR3 nucleotides are TGTGCCAGCAGCTTAGGTGGGCCGTTCAATGAGCAGTTCTTC. It encodes CASSLGGPFNEQFF.

The rearrangement links TRBV30 to TRBJ2-2, with D hard to call. V lost 4 bases to trimming and J lost 5 bases, with 8 bases between them. Germline V gene sequence: CDR1 GTSNPN, CDR2 SVGIG (reference sequence). CDR3 length: 12 amino acids. CDR3 DNA: TGTGCCTGGACCAGAACGACCGGGGAGCTGTTTTTT. Residues: CAWTRTTGELFF. Complete variable domain (other parts from reference TRBV30 and TRBJ2-2): SQTIHQWPATLVQPVGSPLSLECTVEGTSNPNLYWYRQAAGRGLQLLFYSVGIGQISSEVPQNLSASRPQDRQFILSSKKLLLSDSGFYLCAWTRTTGELFFGEGSRLTVL.

The rearrangement links TRBV6-5 to TRBJ2-2, with 11 bases matching TRBD1. In germline, CDR1 is MNHEY, CDR2 SVGAGI. V was clipped by 2 bases and J by 4 bases; unmatched bases: 3. This CDR3 is built from 16 residues. The CDR3 DNA sequence: TGTGCCAGCAGTTACGTCGGGACAGGGGGCACCGGGGAGCTGTTTTTT. Its protein is CASSYVGTGGTGELFF.

V and J are TRBV15 and TRBJ1-6; D uncertain. Germline V gene data show CDR1 as LNHNV and CDR2 as YYDKDF (reference sequence). The CDR3 has 12 amino acids. With 9 bases removed from V and 8 bases from J, the gap between germline ends came to 11 bases. The CDR3 nucleotides are TGTGCCACGCGGTTACGGGATTCACCCCTCCACTTT. It yields the protein CATRLRDSPLHF.

The V gene is TRBV6-5, the J gene TRBJ1-1; D not certain. The CDR3 extends over 12 amino acids. From germline, CDR1 is MNHEY and CDR2 SVGAGI. Trimming left V 4 bases short and J 1 base short, with 4 bases between. The CDR3 DNA follows: TGTGCCAGCAGTTCTGAGAACACTGAAGCTTTCTTT. Residues: CASSSENTEAFF.

The chain combines TRBV5-1 with TRBJ2-5, with 7 bases that match TRBD2. The CDR3 is 13 residues long. Germline loops: CDR1 SGHRS, CDR2 YFSETQ. The trim removed 5 bases at V and 1 base at J, leaving 2 bases unmatched. This CDR3 is CASRTGGQETQYF. As DNA, the CDR3 is TGCGCCAGCAGGACGGGGGGCCAAGAGACCCAGTACTTC.

This clone came up once. The chain combines TRBV7-7 with TRBJ2-5, with D possibly being TRBD1 or TRBD2 (5 bases each). Germline values: CDR1 SSHAT, CDR2 FNYEAQ (reference sequence). This CDR3 has 15 amino acids. The V and J ends lost 5 bases and 1 base respectively, with 14 bases between them. The CDR3 coding sequence is TGTGCCAGCAGCCCGGGACCTTATACCCAAGAGACCCAGTACTTC. Encoded protein: CASSPGPYTQETQYF.

V usage is TRBV5-1 and J usage is TRBJ2-6; D is unresolved. The V and J ends lost 4 bases and 0 bases respectively, with 14 bases between them. Germline V gene sequence: CDR1 SGHRS, CDR2 YFSETQ. This CDR3 region has 17 residues. CDR3 bases: TGCGCCAGCAGCCCGGCGGAAGGATCCTCTGGGGCCAACGTCCTGACTTTC. It yields the protein CASSPAEGSSGANVLTF.

The chain uses TRBV4-1 and TRBJ1-5, with D maybe TRBD1 (6 bases). The germline V gene has CDR1 MGHRA and CDR2 YSYEKL. There are 14 residues in the CDR3. V dropped 3 bases and J dropped 4 bases, with 10 bases sitting between them. In DNA, the CDR3 is TGCGCCAGCAGCCAGTGGACAGAGAATCAGCCCCAGCATTTT. It encodes CASSQWTENQPQHF.

V and J are TRBV6-5 and TRBJ1-4; D might be TRBD1 (5 bases). With 0 bases removed from V and 8 bases from J, the gap between germline ends came to 13 bases. The CDR3 consists of 15 residues. Germline lookup yields CDR1 MNHEY and CDR2 SVGAGI. CDR3 coding DNA: TGTGCCAGCAGTTACTCGGGCCAGGGCAAGGAAAAACTGTTTTTT. The encoded protein is CASSYSGQGKEKLFF.

CDR3 nucleotide sequence: TGTGCCAGCAGCTTACGACGGACTCAAGAGACCCAGTACTTC. This sequence encodes CASSLRRTQETQYF. The chain links TRBV7-8 to TRBJ2-5; a possible D gene is TRBD2 (5 bases). The CDR3 loop spans 14 amino acids. The germline V and J ends were trimmed by 2 bases and 2 bases, with 9 bases remaining between them. Germline V CDR1 and CDR2: SGHVS, FQNEAQ. The variable domain in full, with the rest retrieved from reference TRBV7-8 and TRBJ2-5, is GAGVSQSPRYKVAKRGQDVALRCDPISGHVSLFWYQQALGQGPEFLTYFQNEAQLDKSGLPSDRFFAERPEGSVSTLKIQRTQQEDSAVYLCASSLRRTQETQYFGPGTRLLVL.

The rearrangement uses TRBV15 and TRBJ2-7, with TRBD1 identical over 10 bases. V trimming: 0 bases; J trimming: 2 bases; junction bases outside the gene matches: 4. The length of the CDR3 is 16 residues. Germline V gives CDR1 LNHNV, CDR2 YYDKDF (reference sequence). The DNA of the CDR3 is TGTGCCACCAGCAGAGATTGGGGACAGGGGACCTACGAGCAGTACTTC. Protein product: CATSRDWGQGTYEQYF. Full variable domain (remainder filled in from reference TRBV15 and TRBJ2-7): DAMVIQNPRYQVTQFGKPVTLSCSQTLNHNVMYWYQQKSSQAPKLLFHYYDKDFNNEADTPDNFQSRRPNTSFCFLDIRSPGLGDTAMYLCATSRDWGQGTYEQYFGPGTRLTVT.

V usage is TRBV3-1 (or the pseudogene TRBV3-2) and J usage is TRBJ2-6; D gene uncertain. With 1 base removed from V and 0 bases from J, the gap between germline ends came to 10 bases. The germline gives CDR1 LGHDT, CDR2 YNNKEL (reference sequence). The CDR3 sequence is 17 residues long. This chain's CDR3 is CASSQGFPSSGANVLTF. The CDR3 DNA follows: TGTGCCAGCAGCCAAGGGTTTCCCAGCTCTGGGGCCAACGTCCTGACTTTC.

The chain has TRBV7-9 and TRBJ2-5; D gene unclear. V shed 7 bases and J shed 5 bases, with 8 bases lying between them. This CDR3 is built from 11 residues. Germline V CDR1 and CDR2: SEHNR, FQNEAQ (reference sequence). The CDR3: CASTSRETQYF. CDR3 in DNA: TGTGCCAGCACCTCCCGGGAGACCCAGTACTTC.

The V and J genes are TRBV19 and TRBJ1-4; possibly TRBD1 for D (5 bases). This CDR3 is built from 14 residues. The V gene's germline CDR1 is LNHDA and CDR2 SQIVND (reference sequence). Trimming left V 1 base short and J 5 bases short, with 8 bases between. CDR3 protein: CASSIVAGNEKLFF. The DNA for the CDR3 is TGTGCCAGTAGTATAGTTGCAGGGAATGAAAAACTGTTTTTT.

The chain combines TRBV11-3 with TRBJ1-4; TRBD1 might be the D (5 bases). This CDR3 has 14 amino acids. Germline V lookup: CDR1 SGHNT, CDR2 YENEEA. V lost 4 bases and J 7 bases, leaving 13 bases between the germline ends. The CDR3 DNA is TGTGCCAGCAGCTACAGGCTTCTGGGTGAAAAACTGTTTTTT. As protein: CASSYRLLGEKLFF.

This rearrangement joins TRBV4-2 to TRBJ2-1, with 8 bases fitting TRBD2. CDR1 and CDR2 from the germline V gene are LGHNA and YNFKEQ. Trimming at V came to 1 base and at J to 6 bases, leaving 11 bases not matched to a gene. The CDR3 is 17 amino acids. In DNA, the CDR3 is TGTGCCAGCAGCCAAGCCCTGGCCGGGAGGGCGGCCAATGAGCAGTTCTTC. This sequence encodes CASSQALAGRAANEQFF.

The V call is TRBV10-3, the J call TRBJ1-2; the match to TRBD1 covers 11 bases. Germline V gives CDR1 ENHRY, CDR2 SYGVKD. This CDR3 has 12 amino acids. The V gene end was trimmed by 6 bases and the J gene end by 7 bases; junction bases not matched to a gene: 1. CDR3 in DNA: TGTGCCATCAGGGACAGGGGGCCTGGCTACACCTTC. Translated, it gives CAIRDRGPGYTF.

V gene TRBV19 combines with J gene TRBJ1-1; unclear D gene. The CDR3 is 16 residues long. Germline lookup yields CDR1 LNHDA and CDR2 SQIVND (reference sequence). V was trimmed by 3 bases and J by 0 bases, leaving 14 bases between them. The CDR3 region has the DNA TGTGCCAGTAGTATGGGGTGGGTCCCCATGAACACTGAAGCTTTCTTT. It codes for CASSMGWVPMNTEAFF.

The chain links TRBV30 to TRBJ1-5; no clear D gene. Per germline, CDR1 GTSNPN and CDR2 SVGIG (reference sequence). V was trimmed by 1 base and J by 5 bases, leaving 9 bases between them. This CDR3 is built from 13 residues. The CDR3 protein is CAWSGSGHQPQHF. CDR3 DNA sequence: TGTGCCTGGAGTGGATCCGGTCATCAGCCCCAGCATTTT.

This chain links TRBV10-2 with TRBJ2-2, with 9 nucleotides matching TRBD2. Germline CDR1 and CDR2: WSHSY and SAAADI. Trimming removed 7 bases from V and 4 bases from J; junction bases left unmatched: 4. The CDR3 spans 14 residues. DNA for the CDR3: TGCGCCAGCATCGGACTAGCGACCACCGGGGAGCTGTTTTTT. Translation gives CASIGLATTGELFF.